This T cell receptor beta chain is drawn from a study of T cell responses to AZD1222 COVID-19 vaccine. This clone has only a few counts. Its target is unknown. TCRdb's copy holds only in-frame clones and misses some; the assay was immunoSEQ multiplex PCR. The sample carries around 100,000 clones, approximately 87% recorded once. Trimming removed 6 bases from V and 4 bases from J; junction bases left unmatched: 3. Per the germline V gene, CDR1 is MRHNA and CDR2 is SNTAGT. There are 15 residues in the CDR3. Whole-study results and caveats: Repertoires were collected only later (after the peak T cell response had occurred). Baseline antibody screening turned up just six seropositive AZD1222 recipients. Females outnumbered males among donors, who were mostly white British; clonal diversity was possibly underestimated.

The genes are TRBV6-4 and TRBJ2-3; 14 positions agree with TRBD2. The receptor was isolated from an adult in good health. The sample was peripheral blood, taken on day 0 of AZD1222 vaccination. The CDR3 DNA reads TGTGCCAGCAGCGGGACTAGCGGGAGCCCAGATACGCAGTATTTT. This sequence encodes CASSGTSGSPDTQYF.